This T cell receptor beta chain was sequenced during a study of post-analysis software for immune sequencing data. As for the study in general: The disease courses covered relapsing-remitting, secondary progressive and progressive-relapsing multiple sclerosis. Study-wide findings and caveats: Patients had higher frequencies than controls of about five TRBV segments, including TRBV5-6, TRBV5-1 and TRBV20-1. Strong co-clustering by F measure was evident for samples that had been prepared in the same batch.

Included in the TCR beta cDNA libraries were unique molecular identifiers. TCRdb ran MiXCR on the PCR reads and lists one entry per CDR3 protein. The data hold about 770,000 distinct CDR3 sequences, with roughly 46% observed a single time. The CDR3 spans 15 residues. J lost 2 bases, V lost 5 bases, and 3 bases had no gene match. This clonotype turned up a few times. Its specificity is not known. This sequence was found in a girl aged 5-17 years with multiple sclerosis. The sequenced material came from blood. The chain joins TRBV12-3 or TRBV12-4 to TRBJ2-3; 11 bases agree with TRBD2. CDR3 in amino acids: CASSRLAGTTDTQYF. CDR3 in DNA: TGTGCCAGCAGTCGACTAGCGGGAACCACAGATACGCAGTATTTT.